This TCR beta chain is from a study of cytomegalovirus exposure and HLA in healthy donors. Primers: 60 Vbeta forward and 13 Jbeta reverse. TCRdb's copy holds only in-frame clones and misses some; the assay was immunoSEQ multiplex PCR. Of some 110,000 clones listed, approximately 80% are singletons. The CDR3 is made up of 16 amino acids. V lost 2 bases to trimming and J lost 6 bases; unmatched junction nucleotides: 4. Germline values: CDR1 MNHEY, CDR2 SVGAGI. This chain joins TRBV6-5 and TRBJ2-4; 13 nucleotides agree with TRBD2. The sequence came from a man aged 50 to 60 in good health and CMV-seronegative. The specimen sequenced was PBMCs. The CDR3 here is CASSYRTSGGINIQYF. The CDR3 bases are TGTGCCAGCAGTTACCGGACTAGCGGGGGCATAAACATTCAGTACTTC.